The 12 T cell receptor beta chains presented below share a single source sample, sequenced in a study of OX40 agonist ivuxolimab in advanced cancers. Assay used: immunoSEQ multiplex PCR; TCRdb lists only in-frame clones, some missing. The table lists about 77,000 clones, around 83% of them singletons. The specimen comprised CD4+ or CD8+ T cells sorted from blood, sampled in a trial of the OX40 agonist ivuxolimab. These receptors came from an adult with an advanced solid tumor such as melanoma, head and neck, liver or kidney cancer.

This chain links TRBV28 with TRBJ1-1, with no clear D. Germline CDR1 reads MDHEN; CDR2 reads SYDVKM. CDR3 size: 13 residues. Trimming took 5 bases from V and 5 from J, leaving 12 bases between them. The CDR3 spells CASSLRSGTEAFF. The DNA for the CDR3 is TGTGCCAGCAGTCTGCGGTCAGGTACTGAAGCTTTCTTT.

The rearrangement links TRBV5-1 to TRBJ1-5; 9 bases align to TRBD1. This CDR3 region has 14 residues. Germline CDR1 SGHRS, CDR2 YFSETQ. With V trimmed by 4 bases and J by 5 bases, 4 bases remained unmatched. CDR3 nucleotides: TGCGCCAGCAGCGAGACAGGGGGATATCAGCCCCAGCATTTT. It yields the protein CASSETGGYQPQHF.

This chain uses TRBV2 with TRBJ2-7; D perhaps matches TRBD1 (5 bases). The CDR3 contains 14 residues. CDR1 and CDR2 from the germline V gene are SNHLY and FYNNEI. The V end lost 6 bases, the J end lost 4 bases, and 16 bases lay between the germline ends. This CDR3 reads CASRADMGFYEQYF. The CDR3 DNA reads TGTGCCAGCAGGGCGGACATGGGCTTTTACGAGCAGTACTTC.

The rearrangement uses TRBV11-3 and TRBJ2-3, with 10 bases matching TRBD2. V gave up 0 bases and J gave up 1 base; unmatched junction bases: 1. The CDR3 covers 16 residues. Germline V gene sequence: CDR1 SGHNT, CDR2 YENEEA. The CDR3 sequence is CASSLEGTSGTDTQYF. The CDR3 coding sequence is TGTGCCAGCAGCTTAGAAGGGACTAGCGGCACAGATACGCAGTATTTT. The full variable domain, its missing parts supplied by reference TRBV11-3 and TRBJ2-3, is EAGVVQSPRYKIIEKKQPVAFWCNPISGHNTLYWYLQNLGQGPELLIRYENEEAVDDSQLPKDRFSAERLKGVDSTLKIQPAELGDSAVYLCASSLEGTSGTDTQYFGPGTRLTVL.

This clone showed up just once. The chain couples TRBV4-2 to TRBJ2-1; D tentatively reads TRBD1 or TRBD2 (6 bases each). The CDR3 contains 15 residues. The germline gives CDR1 LGHNA, CDR2 YNFKEQ. Trimming removed 1 base from V and 2 bases from J, with 9 bases in between. The CDR3 protein is CASSQGRGAYNEQFF. The DNA for the CDR3 is TGTGCCAGCAGCCAAGGGAGGGGGGCCTACAATGAGCAGTTCTTC.

The chain has TRBV6-5 and TRBJ1-1; unclear D gene. The ends were cut back, 0 bases at V and 0 bases at J, with 8 bases in the middle. Looked up from germline, CDR1 is MNHEY and CDR2 is SVGAGI. The CDR3 is 15 residues long. DNA of the CDR3: TGTGCCAGCAGTTACTCCGCCGCCATGAACACTGAAGCTTTCTTT. Protein product: CASSYSAAMNTEAFF.

The chain recombines TRBV23-1 with TRBJ2-7; TRBD2 aligns across 7 bases. TRBV23-1 is given ORF status, its function remaining uncertain. The CDR3 is 15 amino acids. The trim removed 8 bases at V and 3 bases at J, leaving 13 bases unmatched. CDR3 sequence reads: CASENGEGKDYEQYF. The CDR3 DNA is TGCGCCAGCGAAAACGGGGAGGGAAAAGACTACGAGCAGTACTTC.

The chain is built from TRBV5-6 and TRBJ2-5; 8 nucleotides agree with TRBD1. V lost 3 bases to trimming and J lost 1 base; unmatched junction nucleotides: 5. This CDR3 is built from 15 residues. The germline V gene encodes CDR1 SGHDT and CDR2 YYEEEE. For the CDR3, the DNA is TGTGCCAGCAGCTCGACAGGGGCGGCCCAAGAGACCCAGTACTTC. It codes for CASSSTGAAQETQYF.

This chain links TRBV5-1 with TRBJ2-2, with unresolved D. V was shortened by 5 bases and J by 7 bases, with 6 bases between the two germline ends. In germline, CDR1 is SGHRS, CDR2 YFSETQ. The CDR3 is made up of 11 amino acids. CDR3 residues: CASSEDGELFF. The DNA for the CDR3 is TGCGCCAGCAGTGAGGACGGGGAGCTGTTTTTT.

This rearrangement joins TRBV6-1 to TRBJ1-5; D is perhaps TRBD1 (5 bases). The V and J ends lost 0 bases and 7 bases respectively, with 10 bases between them. Germline CDR1 MNHNS, CDR2 SASEGT. CDR3 length: 14 amino acids. Written as DNA, the CDR3 is TGTGCCAGCAGTGAAGCTGGGGGGAGGCAGCCCCAGCATTTT. As protein: CASSEAGGRQPQHF.

This clone has only a few counts. CDR3 DNA: TGTGCCAGCAGGTGGGAGGGCACAGATACGCAGTATTTT. This encodes CASRWEGTDTQYF. V gene TRBV6-5 combines with J gene TRBJ2-3; possible D gene TRBD2, 6 bases. The V gene's germline CDR1 is MNHEY and CDR2 SVGAGI. V was pared by 6 bases and J by 1 base, with 8 bases between. This CDR3 comprises 13 residues.

The chain has TRBV5-1 and TRBJ2-1; the D is unclear. Trimming removed 0 bases at V and 3 bases at J, with 10 bases between. This CDR3 has 15 amino acids. Per germline, CDR1 SGHRS and CDR2 YFSETQ. CDR3 sequence: CASSLEPQSYNEQFF. The CDR3 DNA reads TGCGCCAGCAGCTTGGAGCCCCAGAGCTACAATGAGCAGTTCTTC.